The 27 T cell receptor beta chains reported below all come from one sample, sequenced in a study of blood T cell repertoires in COVID-19. Sequenced by immunoSEQ multiplex PCR; TCRdb stores in-frame clones only, minus some. Of 120,000 to 150,000 clones detected, roughly 90% appear once; the ten largest clones hold approximately 1.2%. Specimen: PBMCs or T cells enriched from blood (not recorded which). The receptors here all came from a woman in her 30s with acute COVID-19.

The rearrangement links TRBV5-1 to TRBJ2-5; 9 bases map to TRBD1. Trimming took 3 bases from V and 4 from J; bases not matched to a gene: 4. The CDR3 has 14 residues. Germline lookup yields CDR1 SGHRS and CDR2 YFSETQ. CDR3 protein: CASSWGQGLETQYF. The CDR3 DNA sequence: TGCGCCAGCAGCTGGGGACAGGGTTTAGAGACCCAGTACTTC.

CDR3 loop: CASSFRGGSYNEQFF. CDR3 nucleotides: TGTGCCAGCAGTTTCCGGGGAGGATCCTACAATGAGCAGTTCTTC. The gene calls are TRBV27 and TRBJ2-1; D is perhaps TRBD2 (6 bases). This CDR3 has 15 residues. Per germline, CDR1 MNHEY and CDR2 SMNVEV (reference sequence). Trimming shortened V by 3 bases and J by 1 base, and 10 bases separated the two germline ends.

The chain has TRBV19 and TRBJ2-7, with a possible D match to TRBD2 (6 bases). The CDR3 sequence is 14 residues long. The germline gives CDR1 LNHDA, CDR2 SQIVND (reference sequence). Trimming removed 7 bases from V and 2 bases from J, with 15 bases in between. Here the CDR3 DNA reads TGTGCCAGTAAAGTTAGTAGCGGAACCTACGAGCAGTACTTC. Protein product: CASKVSSGTYEQYF. The complete variable domain, with remaining parts taken from reference TRBV19 and TRBJ2-7, reads DGGITQSPKYLFRKEGQNVTLSCEQNLNHDAMYWYRQDPGQGLRLIYYSQIVNDFQKGDIAEGYSVSREKKESFPLTVTSAQKNPTAFYLCASKVSSGTYEQYFGPGTRLTVT.

The CDR3 loop is CASSPYTGELFF. The CDR3 DNA is TGTGCCAGCAGCCCTTACACCGGGGAGCTGTTTTTT. The chain couples TRBV11-3 to TRBJ2-2; D gene unclear. Trimming removed 5 bases at V and 3 bases at J, with 4 bases between. In germline, CDR1 is SGHNT, CDR2 YENEEA. This CDR3 contains 12 residues.

The chain employs TRBV4-3 and TRBJ2-7; a weak D match, TRBD1 (6 bases). The CDR3 loop spans 15 amino acids. Germline V gives CDR1 LGHNA, CDR2 YSLEER. With 1 base removed from V and 2 bases from J, the gap between germline ends came to 12 bases. The CDR3 nucleotides read TGCGCCAGCAGCCAAGGCCAGGGGAACGCCTACGAGCAGTACTTC. Its protein is CASSQGQGNAYEQYF.

The chain links TRBV7-2 to TRBJ1-5; D ambiguous. This CDR3 contains 13 residues. In germline, CDR1 is SGHTA, CDR2 FQGNSA. V gave up 1 base and J gave up 3 bases, with 4 bases separating them. CDR3 sequence reads: CASSLDYNQPQHF. In DNA, the CDR3 is TGTGCCAGCAGCTTAGACTACAATCAGCCCCAGCATTTT.

This clone was seen just once. CDR3 nucleotides: TGTGCCTGGGATCGGGACAGGGGGCCTGGAAACACCATATATTTT. Translated: CAWDRDRGPGNTIYF. The chain employs TRBV30 and TRBJ1-3; 12 bases match TRBD1. CDR3 length equals 15 residues. V shed 5 bases and J 2 bases; nucleotides not matched to a gene: 4. Germline V gene data show CDR1 as GTSNPN and CDR2 as SVGIG (reference sequence).

The chain uses TRBV7-9 and TRBJ2-7, with D maybe TRBD2 (5 bases). In germline, CDR1 is SEHNR, CDR2 FQNEAQ (reference sequence). This CDR3 contains 15 residues. Trimming removed 1 base from V and 0 bases from J, with 10 bases in between. The CDR3 DNA is TGTGCCAGCAGCTTAGTAGCTAGCAGCTCCTACGAGCAGTACTTC. This encodes CASSLVASSSYEQYF.

CDR3 coding DNA: TGTGCCAGCAGTTCGACAGGGGGGAATGAAAAACTGTTTTTT. This translates into CASSSTGGNEKLFF. V gene TRBV6-5 combines with J gene TRBJ1-4, with 9 bases matching TRBD1. The CDR3 has 14 residues. V shed 4 bases and J 5 bases; nucleotides not matched to a gene: 2. In germline, CDR1 is MNHEY, CDR2 SVGAGI.

This clone has a handful of counts. This rearrangement joins TRBV7-3 to TRBJ2-1; TRBD1 agrees at 8 bases. This CDR3 contains 16 residues. The germline V gene encodes CDR1 SGHTA and CDR2 FQGTGA. V shed 2 bases, J shed 2 bases, and the junction held 5 bases outside the gene matches. The CDR3: CASSLGQGHTYNEQFF. The CDR3 DNA reads as TGTGCCAGCAGCTTAGGACAGGGCCATACCTACAATGAGCAGTTCTTC.

This chain connects TRBV27 to TRBJ2-7, with D unresolved. The CDR3 sequence is 14 residues long. Germline-derived CDR1 and CDR2 are MNHEY and SMNVEV (reference sequence). The V and J ends lost 2 bases and 2 bases respectively, with 10 bases between them. The CDR3 spells CASSLIGGAYEQYF. The CDR3 nucleotides are TGTGCCAGCAGTTTAATCGGCGGAGCCTACGAGCAGTACTTC.

This chain links TRBV7-3 with TRBJ1-1; 7 bases map to TRBD1. The CDR3 contains 15 residues. CDR1 is SGHTA and CDR2 is FQGTGA in the germline V gene. The junction had 1 base not matched to a gene; V was cut back by 0 bases and J by 0 bases. CDR3 loop: CASSLTGTVNTEAFF. CDR3 bases: TGTGCCAGCAGCTTAACGGGGACAGTGAACACTGAAGCTTTCTTT. The full variable domain, its missing parts supplied by reference TRBV7-3 and TRBJ1-1, is GAGVSQTPSNKVTEKGKYVELRCDPISGHTALYWYRQSLGQGPEFLIYFQGTGAADDSGLPNDRFFAVRPEGSVSTLKIQRTERGDSAVYLCASSLTGTVNTEAFFGQGTRLTVV.

DNA of the CDR3: TGTGCCAGCAGAAGAGTCAGGGCCTCCTACAATGAGCAGTTCTTC. Translated: CASRRVRASYNEQFF. The V and J genes are TRBV28 and TRBJ2-1; tentatively, D is TRBD1 (5 bases). The CDR3 is 15 residues long. The V gene's germline CDR1 is MDHEN and CDR2 SYDVKM. V lost 6 bases to trimming and J lost 0 bases, with 12 bases between them.

DNA of the CDR3: TGTGCCAGCTCCCCGGGATTAGATCAGCCCCAGCATTTT. As protein: CASSPGLDQPQHF. The genes are TRBV18 and TRBJ1-5; D gene ambiguous. The V gene lost 6 bases and the J gene lost 5 bases, with 11 bases spanning the gap. Germline lookup yields CDR1 KGHSH and CDR2 LQKENI. The CDR3 runs 13 residues.

The chain couples TRBV7-2 to TRBJ2-1; 12 nucleotides align to TRBD2. Germline-derived CDR1 and CDR2 are SGHTA and FQGNSA. CDR3 length: 16 amino acids. V dropped 5 bases and J dropped 8; count of bases not matched to a gene: 10. CDR3 amino acids: CASSQPGLAGRHEQFF. The CDR3 nucleotides are TGTGCCAGCAGCCAACCAGGACTAGCGGGGAGGCATGAGCAGTTCTTC.

Turning to this clone: The junction does not match germline at one end; this may be a read error. The CDR3 region is CASSQDTSGRLYEQYF. DNA of the CDR3: TGCGCCAGCAGTCAAGATACCAGCGGGAGGCTCTACGAGCAGTACTTC. The V call is TRBV4-3, the J call TRBJ2-7, with TRBD2 matching over 9 bases. Per germline, CDR1 LGHNA and CDR2 YSLEER. The CDR3 sequence is 16 residues long.

This chain joins TRBV11-2 and TRBJ1-1; D gene ambiguous. The V end was cut by 5 bases, the J end by 5 bases, with 9 bases between. Germline V gives CDR1 SGHAT, CDR2 FQNNGV. The CDR3 covers 12 residues. The CDR3 DNA reads as TGTGCCAGCAGCGCGGGTTTTACTGAAGCTTTCTTT. This codes for CASSAGFTEAFF.

The chain carries TRBV7-9 and TRBJ2-2; 10 positions match TRBD2. Germline CDR1 reads SEHNR; CDR2 reads FQNEAQ (reference sequence). Losses at the gene ends were 5 bases for V and 6 bases for J; bases not matched to a gene: 6. This CDR3 has 15 amino acids. Written as DNA, the CDR3 is TGTGCCAGCAGCAGCGGGACTAGCGAGGCCGGGGAGCTGTTTTTT. Translated: CASSSGTSEAGELFF.

Worth noting for this clone: Distinct nucleotide sequences in the sample also encode this CDR3. This chain links TRBV19 with TRBJ2-7; 7 bases line up with TRBD2. The CDR3 is made up of 13 amino acids. Germline CDR1 reads LNHDA; CDR2 reads SQIVND (reference sequence). With 5 bases clipped from V and 4 bases from J, the junction kept 5 bases outside the gene matches. CDR3 in amino acids: CASSRGVSYEQYF. Written as DNA, the CDR3 is TGTGCCAGTAGTCGGGGGGTCTCGTACGAGCAGTACTTC.

This sequence joins TRBV13 and TRBJ2-1; TRBD2 matches at 9 bases. The CDR3 is made up of 17 amino acids. CDR1 PRHDT and CDR2 FYEKMQ come from the germline V gene (reference sequence). The J segment lost 6 bases and the V segment lost 7 bases, leaving 16 bases of the junction unmatched. CDR3 coding DNA: TGTGCCAGCATTCAATTGGGCGGCGCGGGAGGGGGCAATGAGCAGTTCTTC. Translating gives CASIQLGGAGGGNEQFF.

The gene calls are TRBV12-5 and TRBJ2-1; TRBD2 aligns across 16 bases. The CDR3 is 19 residues long. Germline V lookup: CDR1 LGHNT, CDR2 FRNRAP. The J segment lost 5 bases and the V segment lost 0 bases, leaving 7 bases of the junction unmatched. Here the CDR3 reads CASGLVRGTSGRDDNEQFF. CDR3 DNA sequence: TGTGCTAGTGGTTTGGTACGCGGGACTAGCGGGAGGGACGACAATGAGCAGTTCTTC.

J is TRBJ2-5 and V is TRBV6-5; TRBD1 matches 9 bases. V gave up 5 bases and J gave up 4 bases; unmatched junction bases: 5. Germline CDR1 MNHEY, CDR2 SVGAGI. This CDR3 has 14 amino acids. CDR3 sequence reads: CASSRGTGTETQYF. As DNA, the CDR3 is TGTGCCAGCAGTCGTGGGACAGGGACAGAGACCCAGTACTTC.

This clone appeared once. The rearrangement uses TRBV5-1 and TRBJ1-2; D perhaps matches TRBD1 (6 bases). V lost 1 base and J lost 4, with 14 bases in between. Germline V gives CDR1 SGHRS, CDR2 YFSETQ. This CDR3 comprises 15 residues. The CDR3 DNA reads as TGCGCCAGCAGCTTGACCCGGACAGAGGTCTATGGCTACACCTTC. It translates to CASSLTRTEVYGYTF.

The chain couples TRBV5-1 to TRBJ2-3, with 7 nucleotides matching TRBD2. This CDR3 spans 16 amino acids. Trimming removed 3 bases from V and 3 bases from J; junction bases left unmatched: 10. Germline V CDR1 and CDR2: SGHRS, YFSETQ. DNA for the CDR3: TGCGCCAGCAGCTCGTGGGGGGGACCAGCGACAGATACGCAGTATTTT. The encoded protein is CASSSWGGPATDTQYF.

The chain uses TRBV12-3 or TRBV12-4 and TRBJ2-7; D is unresolved. The CDR3 extends over 13 amino acids. The V end lost 8 bases, the J end lost 3 bases, and 14 bases lay between the germline ends. The CDR3 region has the DNA TGTGCCAGCGGTGTGTTTGAGGACTACGAGCAGTACTTC. As protein: CASGVFEDYEQYF.

Only one count was recorded for this clone. The rearrangement uses TRBV7-9 and TRBJ2-3; 7 bases are shared with TRBD2. CDR3 length equals 11 residues. CDR1 and CDR2 from the germline V gene are SEHNR and FQNEAQ (reference sequence). Trimming removed 5 bases from V and 11 bases from J; junction bases left unmatched: 4. CDR3 nucleotide sequence: TGTGCCAGCAGCCTACTAGCGTTGCAGTATTTT. Protein: CASSLLALQYF.

The chain combines TRBV4-3 with TRBJ1-2, with 9 bases aligning to TRBD1. This CDR3 spans 15 amino acids. From germline, CDR1 is LGHNA and CDR2 YSLEER. V was clipped by 6 bases and J by 2 bases; unmatched bases: 7. The CDR3 nucleotides are TGCGCCAGCAGTCCTTTACAGGGGGCAAACTATGGCTACACCTTC. Translation gives CASSPLQGANYGYTF.